Detailed here is one TCR beta chain. Its cognate antigen has yet to be identified. Base quality data are lacking; no much larger clone is found one base away. This record belongs to a study of control samples from healthy donors and cancer patients (dated by TCRdb to about 2020). The germline V end is reduced by 4 bases and the J end by 4 bases; junction bases left unmatched: 6. From the germline V gene, CDR1 is MNHEY and CDR2 is SVGAGI. The CDR3 covers 15 residues, taking in both the cysteine and the phenylalanine. Kept here is only the CDR3 DNA, which spans 45 bases and is read in frame from base 1. Library prep was done by the immunoSEQ multiplex PCR assay. TCRdb took over this immuneACCESS table, retaining in-frame rearrangements with V and J assigned. Such tables are incomplete; in checked studies, under half of the missing clones stem from an unresolved V gene, and the remainder is unexplained. This sample holds about 170,000 clones; around 93% were observed only once. The ten biggest clones cover 4.1% of the sample.

The chain links TRBV6-5 with TRBJ1-2, with 10 bases in between that match TRBD1. Sequenced: blood. This TCR was recovered from an older woman in good health. CDR3 sequence: CASSWGTGDGYGYTF. The DNA sequence is TGTGCCAGCAGTTGGGGGACAGGGGACGGCTATGGCTACACCTTC.